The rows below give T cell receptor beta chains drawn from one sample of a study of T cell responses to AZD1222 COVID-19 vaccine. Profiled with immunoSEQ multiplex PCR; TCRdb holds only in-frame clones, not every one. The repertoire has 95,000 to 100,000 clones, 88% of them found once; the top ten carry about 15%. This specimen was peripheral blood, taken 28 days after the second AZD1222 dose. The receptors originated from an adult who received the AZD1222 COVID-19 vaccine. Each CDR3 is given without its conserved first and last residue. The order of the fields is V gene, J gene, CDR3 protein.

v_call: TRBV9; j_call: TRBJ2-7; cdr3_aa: ASSPQGGSYEQY
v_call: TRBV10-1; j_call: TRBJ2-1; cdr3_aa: ASRRDMNNEQF
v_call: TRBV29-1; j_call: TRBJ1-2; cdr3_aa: SVQQGIYGYT
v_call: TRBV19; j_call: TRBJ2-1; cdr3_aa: ASRSTYNEQF
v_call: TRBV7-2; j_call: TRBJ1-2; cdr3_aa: ASSTGTGVEGGYT
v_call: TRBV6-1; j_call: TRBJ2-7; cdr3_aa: ASSEVGAAYEQY
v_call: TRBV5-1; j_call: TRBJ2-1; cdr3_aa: AFAKGGMRNEQF
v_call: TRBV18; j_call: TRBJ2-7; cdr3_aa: ASSPSPSSYEQY
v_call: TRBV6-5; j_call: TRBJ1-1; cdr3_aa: ASSYGQLNTEAF
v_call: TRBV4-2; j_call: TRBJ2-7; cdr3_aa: ASSQELGTIYEQY
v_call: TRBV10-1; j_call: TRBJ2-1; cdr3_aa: ASSSTSGLFNNEQF
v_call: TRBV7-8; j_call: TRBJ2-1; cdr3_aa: ASTLRDRGREQF
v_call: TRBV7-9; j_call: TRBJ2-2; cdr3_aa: ASSSLNTAGELF